These T cell receptor beta chains were read from a single sample in a study of vaccination effects on CD4 cells after COVID-19. These receptors lack a known antigen. TCRdb's copy holds only in-frame clones and misses some; the assay was immunoSEQ multiplex PCR. The table has around 53,000 clones, around 82% seen once. Sequencing was performed on CD4+ T cells from PBMCs cultured with HIV peptides, taken before COVID-19 vaccination. These receptors were collected from a human donor who had a prior SARS-CoV-2 infection. CDR3s include the opening cysteine and the closing phenylalanine or tryptophan. Fields, in order: D gene, V gene, J gene, clone size, CDR3 protein, CDR3 DNA. The D gene is left open where the match is weak. Expanded clones are given a class, and other clones once, few, many or no size at all.

>.|TRBV11-3|TRBJ1-1|once
CASLGRNTEAFF
TGTGCCAGCTTAGGGCGGAACACTGAAGCTTTCTTT
>.|TRBV6-5|TRBJ2-2|.
CAVSTNTGELFF
TGTGCTGTATCGACGAACACCGGGGAGCTGTTTTTT
>.|TRBV3-1/TRBV3-2|TRBJ1-1|.
CASSNHNSNTEAFF
TGTGCCAGCAGCAACCATAACTCGAACACTGAAGCTTTCTTT
>.|TRBV24-1|TRBJ2-3|.
CATSVQGTDTQYF
TGTGCCACCAGTGTCCAGGGCACAGATACGCAGTATTTT
>.|TRBV5-1|TRBJ1-4|.
CASSFEPAATNEKLFF
TGCGCCAGCAGCTTTGAGCCGGCAGCAACTAATGAAAAACTGTTTTTT
>TRBD2|TRBV9|TRBJ2-7|.
CASSEVYGGGPLSYEQYF
TGTGCCAGCAGTGAAGTGTACGGGGGGGGTCCCCTCTCCTACGAGCAGTACTTC
>.|TRBV7-9|TRBJ2-3|.
CASSSRTDTQYF
TGTGCCAGCAGCTCTCGCACAGATACGCAGTATTTT
>.|TRBV21-1|TRBJ2-5|.
CASSPRPKNGTQYF
TGTGCCAGCAGCCCCCGCCCCAAGAACGGGACCCAGTACTTC
>.|TRBV18|TRBJ1-4|.
CASSPRRGMNEKLFF
TGTGCCAGCTCACCACGTCGGGGGATGAATGAAAAACTGTTTTTT
>TRBD2|TRBV6-5|TRBJ2-1|.
CASRAGGRNEQFF
TGTGCCAGCAGAGCGGGAGGACGTAATGAGCAGTTCTTC
>.|TRBV21-1|TRBJ2-7|few
CASSTRDVSVLEQYF
TGTGCCAGCAGCACCCGGGACGTATCCGTCTTAGAGCAGTACTTC
>.|TRBV2|TRBJ1-5|few
CASRQDGRSQPQHF
TGTGCCAGCAGACAAGACGGGCGGAGTCAGCCCCAGCATTTT
>.|TRBV5-8|TRBJ1-5|.
CASSRDRDRGLPQHF
TGTGCCAGCAGCAGAGACCGGGACCGCGGGCTGCCCCAGCATTTT
>TRBD1|TRBV27|TRBJ1-4|.
CASSPKRTGLSPKGTANEKLFF
TGTGCCAGCAGTCCTAAGAGGACAGGCTTGTCCCCAAAGGGGACGGCAAATGAAAAACTGTTTTTT
>.|TRBV3-1/TRBV3-2|TRBJ1-2|.
CASSQVGGAGVDGYTF
TGTGCCAGCAGCCAAGTGGGCGGGGCGGGAGTAGATGGCTACACCTTC
>.|TRBV7-9|TRBJ1-3|.
CASSSRTGGNTIYF
TGTGCCAGCAGCTCACGGACGGGGGGAAACACCATATATTTT
>.|TRBV7-2|TRBJ2-5|.
CASSLHRVARLNQETQYF
TGTGCCAGCAGCCTGCACAGAGTCGCCAGACTAAACCAAGAGACCCAGTACTTC
>.|TRBV6-6|TRBJ2-7|.
CASSYGQLSYEQYF
TGTGCCAGCAGTTACGGTCAGCTTTCCTACGAGCAGTACTTC
>.|TRBV6-5|TRBJ2-2|.
CASSSLAENTGELFF
TGTGCCAGCAGTTCCCTGGCCGAGAACACCGGGGAGCTGTTTTTT
>.|TRBV6-5|TRBJ1-4|.
CASRLLGDPGEKLFF
TGTGCCAGCAGGCTCCTAGGGGATCCCGGTGAAAAACTGTTTTTT
>.|TRBV6-1|TRBJ1-2|.
CASSERPGSHGYTF
TGTGCCAGCAGTGAACGTCCAGGGAGCCATGGCTACACCTTC
>.|TRBV19|TRBJ1-6|few
CASSMSGLYSPLHF
TGTGCCAGTAGTATGTCGGGGCTGTATTCACCCCTCCACTTT
>.|TRBV7-8|TRBJ2-2|once
CASSLVNFPGGELFF
TGTGCCAGCAGCTTAGTAAACTTCCCGGGCGGGGAGCTGTTTTTT
>.|TRBV5-1|TRBJ2-3|.
CASKAWGMSTDTQYF
TGCGCCAGCAAGGCATGGGGGATGAGCACAGATACGCAGTATTTT
>.|TRBV11-1|TRBJ2-3|.
CASSLGSGNTDTQYF
TGTGCCAGCAGCCTCGGGTCCGGGAACACAGATACGCAGTATTTT
>.|TRBV5-8|TRBJ1-5|once
CASSRPGLSVGMGPQHF
TGTGCCAGCAGCCGTCCCGGACTTTCTGTGGGGATGGGGCCCCAGCATTTT
>TRBD1|TRBV6-2/TRBV6-3|TRBJ2-1|.
CASSYLGTGTSRQFF
TGTGCCAGCAGTTACCTCGGGACAGGGACAAGTCGGCAGTTCTTC
>.|TRBV29-1|TRBJ1-4|.
CSVSDQIATNEKLFF
TGCAGCGTCTCGGACCAAATTGCAACTAATGAAAAACTGTTTTTT
>TRBD1|TRBV5-4|TRBJ2-3|.
CASSAGGHADF
TGTGCCAGCAGCGCAGGGGGCCATGCTGATTTT
>.|TRBV7-7|TRBJ2-5|.
CASSSRVGETQYF
TGTGCTAGCAGCTCGCGGGTTGGAGAGACCCAGTACTTC
>TRBD1|TRBV27|TRBJ1-6|.
CASSVWDRRNYNSPLHF
TGTGCCAGCAGCGTATGGGACAGGCGAAACTATAATTCACCCCTCCACTTT
>TRBD1|TRBV7-9|TRBJ1-4|.
CASSFRRTGVEKLFF
TGTGCCAGCAGCTTCAGGAGGACAGGGGTGGAAAAACTGTTTTTT
>.|TRBV15|TRBJ2-2|.
CATSRVGNTGELFF
TGTGCCACCAGCAGAGTGGGGAACACCGGGGAGCTGTTTTTT
>.|TRBV30|TRBJ1-1|.
CAWSTTGRVAFF
TGTGCCTGGAGTACAACAGGGCGCGTAGCTTTCTTT
>TRBD2|TRBV5-1|TRBJ2-2|.
CASSSQREVAGELFF
TGCGCCAGCAGCTCCCAGCGGGAGGTCGCCGGGGAGCTGTTTTTT
>TRBD1|TRBV19|TRBJ2-2|.
CASSILGQGASIAGELFF
TGTGCCAGTAGTATTTTAGGGCAGGGGGCCTCCATAGCCGGGGAGCTGTTTTTT
>.|TRBV3-1/TRBV3-2|TRBJ2-7|few
CASSQEWRSYEQYF
TGTGCCAGCAGCCAAGAGTGGCGTTCCTACGAGCAGTACTTC
>.|TRBV28|TRBJ2-7|.
CASSQGVSEQYF
TGTGCCAGCAGTCAGGGAGTTAGCGAGCAGTACTTC
>.|TRBV24-1|TRBJ2-1|.
CATSDLYDLNEQFF
TGTGCCACCAGTGATTTGTACGATCTCAATGAGCAGTTCTTC
>.|TRBV25-1|TRBJ2-5|.
CASSEPGAWETQYF
TGTGCCAGCAGTGAACCGGGGGCCTGGGAGACCCAGTACTTC
>.|TRBV5-1|TRBJ1-3|.
CASSWGAGNTIYF
TGCGCCAGCAGCTGGGGTGCGGGAAACACCATATATTTT
>.|TRBV2|TRBJ2-7|.
CASSEGRENYEQYF
TGTGCCAGCAGTGAAGGACGGGAGAACTACGAGCAGTACTTC
>.|TRBV21-1|TRBJ1-5|.
CASSGSDRDRQPQHF
TGTGCCAGCAGCGGGAGCGACAGGGACCGTCAGCCCCAGCATTTT
>.|TRBV7-9|TRBJ2-7|once
CASSLLDYEQYF
TGTGCCAGCAGCTTATTAGATTACGAGCAGTACTTC
>TRBD2|TRBV5-8|TRBJ2-1|.
CASILAGGGDEQFF
TGTGCCAGCATTCTAGCGGGGGGCGGCGATGAGCAGTTCTTC
>.|TRBV9|TRBJ1-5|few
CASSGDSNQPQHF
TGTGCCAGCAGCGGGGACAGCAATCAGCCCCAGCATTTT
>.|TRBV9|TRBJ1-2|.
CASSRLSGAVYGYTF
TGTGCCAGCAGCCGACTCTCGGGGGCAGTCTATGGCTACACCTTC
>.|TRBV6-5|TRBJ2-3|.
CASSYSGRDITDTQYF
TGTGCCAGCAGTTACTCAGGCAGGGACATCACAGATACGCAGTATTTT
>TRBD1|TRBV28|TRBJ2-2|medium-sized
CASSLNAGGGELFF
TGTGCCAGCAGTTTAAATGCAGGGGGCGGGGAGCTGTTTTTT
>.|TRBV4-2|TRBJ2-7|.
CASSQDGNSGSYEQYF
TGTGCCAGCAGCCAAGATGGAAATTCAGGGTCCTACGAGCAGTACTTC
>.|TRBV15|TRBJ2-2|.
CATSSPGPLLGELFF
TGTGCCACCAGCAGCCCGGGCCCTTTACTCGGGGAGCTGTTTTTT
>.|TRBV18|TRBJ2-1|.
CASSQYNEQFF
TGTGCCAGCTCACAATACAATGAGCAGTTCTTC
>.|TRBV5-6|TRBJ2-3|.
CASSPLEDTQYF
TGTGCCAGCAGCCCGTTGGAGGATACGCAGTATTTT
>.|TRBV4-1|TRBJ2-7|.
CASSPQYTSSEQYF
TGCGCCAGCAGCCCCCAATATACTAGTTCCGAGCAGTACTTC
>TRBD2|TRBV7-2|TRBJ2-5|once
CASSLSRGGAGETQYF
TGTGCCAGCAGCTTATCCCGCGGGGGGGCGGGCGAGACCCAGTACTTC
>TRBD1|TRBV30|TRBJ1-1|.
CAWSKQGYTEAFF
TGTGCCTGGAGTAAACAGGGGTACACTGAAGCTTTCTTT